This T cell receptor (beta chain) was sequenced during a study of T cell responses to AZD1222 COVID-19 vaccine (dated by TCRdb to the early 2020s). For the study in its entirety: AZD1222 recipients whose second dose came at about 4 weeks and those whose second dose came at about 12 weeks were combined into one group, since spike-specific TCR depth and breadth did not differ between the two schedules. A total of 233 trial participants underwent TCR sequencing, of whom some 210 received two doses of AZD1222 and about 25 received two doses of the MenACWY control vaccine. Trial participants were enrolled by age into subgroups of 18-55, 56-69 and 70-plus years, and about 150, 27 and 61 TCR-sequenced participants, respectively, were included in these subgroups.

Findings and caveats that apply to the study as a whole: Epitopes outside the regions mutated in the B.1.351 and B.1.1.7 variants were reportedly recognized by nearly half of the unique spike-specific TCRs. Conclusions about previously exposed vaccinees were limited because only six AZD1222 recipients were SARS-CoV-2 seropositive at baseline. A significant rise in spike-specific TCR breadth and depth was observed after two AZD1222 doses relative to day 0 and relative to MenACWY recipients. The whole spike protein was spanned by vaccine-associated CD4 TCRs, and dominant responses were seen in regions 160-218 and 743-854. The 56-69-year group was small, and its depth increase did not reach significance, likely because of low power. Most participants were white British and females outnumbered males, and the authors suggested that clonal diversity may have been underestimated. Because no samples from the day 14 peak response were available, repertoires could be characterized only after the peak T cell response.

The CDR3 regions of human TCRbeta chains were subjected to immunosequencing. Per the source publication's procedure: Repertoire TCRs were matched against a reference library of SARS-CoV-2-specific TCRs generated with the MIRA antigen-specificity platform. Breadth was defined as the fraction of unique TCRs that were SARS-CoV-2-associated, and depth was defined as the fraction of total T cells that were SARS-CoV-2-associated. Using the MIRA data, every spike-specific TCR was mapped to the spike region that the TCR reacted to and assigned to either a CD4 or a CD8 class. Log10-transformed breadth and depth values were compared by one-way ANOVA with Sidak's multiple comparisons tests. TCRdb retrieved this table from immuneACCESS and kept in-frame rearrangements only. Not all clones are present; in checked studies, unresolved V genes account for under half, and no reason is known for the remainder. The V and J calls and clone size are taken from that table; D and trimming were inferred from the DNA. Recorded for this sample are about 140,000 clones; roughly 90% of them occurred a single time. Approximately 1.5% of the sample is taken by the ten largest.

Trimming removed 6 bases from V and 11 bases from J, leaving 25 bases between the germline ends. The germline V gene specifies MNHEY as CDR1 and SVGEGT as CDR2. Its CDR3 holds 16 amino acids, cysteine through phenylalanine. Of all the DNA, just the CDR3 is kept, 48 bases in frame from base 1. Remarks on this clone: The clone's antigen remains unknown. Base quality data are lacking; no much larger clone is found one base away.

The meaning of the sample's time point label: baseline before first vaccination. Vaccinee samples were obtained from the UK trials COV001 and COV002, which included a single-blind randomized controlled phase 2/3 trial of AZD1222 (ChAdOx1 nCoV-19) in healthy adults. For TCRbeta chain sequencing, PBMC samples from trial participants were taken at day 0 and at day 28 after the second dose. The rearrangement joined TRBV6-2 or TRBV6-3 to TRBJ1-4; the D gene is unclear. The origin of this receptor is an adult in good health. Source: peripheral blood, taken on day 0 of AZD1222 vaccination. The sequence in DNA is TGTGCCAGCAGCCCTCGGACGGCTGGCCTTGTGAAGAAACTGTTTTTT. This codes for CASSPRTAGLVKKLFF.